The T cell receptor beta chain under discussion was sequenced for a study of beta chain features in type 1 diabetes. Overall study findings and caveats: In comparison with healthy donors, patients had naive, central memory and Treg TCRB repertoires that appeared more similar. PCR might preferentially amplify shorter templates, equally in patients and controls. The study found moderately but significantly shorter TCRB CDR3s in all four CD4+ subsets of Type 1 diabetes patients.

Details on this clone: Its antigen is not identified.

The sequenced template was cDNA made from the entire isolated RNA. Here immunoSEQ multiplex PCR was the method, and the copy in TCRdb shows in-frame clones only, minus some. Here the sample spans 130,000 or so clones, roughly 10% being singletons. Sequencing was carried out using central memory CD4+ T cells from blood. This receptor was obtained from a woman aged 40 to 50 in good health.

CDR3 amino acids: CSVVGALGTGAQNEQYF. The CDR3 DNA sequence: TGCAGCGTTGTTGGGGCGCTCGGGACAGGGGCGCAGAACGAGCAGTACTTC. The chain is built from TRBV29-1 and TRBJ2-7, with 10 nucleotides matching TRBD1. The ends lost 4 bases at V and 5 bases at J; junction bases unmatched: 17. The CDR3 length is 17 residues. Per germline, CDR1 SQVTM and CDR2 ANQGSEA.